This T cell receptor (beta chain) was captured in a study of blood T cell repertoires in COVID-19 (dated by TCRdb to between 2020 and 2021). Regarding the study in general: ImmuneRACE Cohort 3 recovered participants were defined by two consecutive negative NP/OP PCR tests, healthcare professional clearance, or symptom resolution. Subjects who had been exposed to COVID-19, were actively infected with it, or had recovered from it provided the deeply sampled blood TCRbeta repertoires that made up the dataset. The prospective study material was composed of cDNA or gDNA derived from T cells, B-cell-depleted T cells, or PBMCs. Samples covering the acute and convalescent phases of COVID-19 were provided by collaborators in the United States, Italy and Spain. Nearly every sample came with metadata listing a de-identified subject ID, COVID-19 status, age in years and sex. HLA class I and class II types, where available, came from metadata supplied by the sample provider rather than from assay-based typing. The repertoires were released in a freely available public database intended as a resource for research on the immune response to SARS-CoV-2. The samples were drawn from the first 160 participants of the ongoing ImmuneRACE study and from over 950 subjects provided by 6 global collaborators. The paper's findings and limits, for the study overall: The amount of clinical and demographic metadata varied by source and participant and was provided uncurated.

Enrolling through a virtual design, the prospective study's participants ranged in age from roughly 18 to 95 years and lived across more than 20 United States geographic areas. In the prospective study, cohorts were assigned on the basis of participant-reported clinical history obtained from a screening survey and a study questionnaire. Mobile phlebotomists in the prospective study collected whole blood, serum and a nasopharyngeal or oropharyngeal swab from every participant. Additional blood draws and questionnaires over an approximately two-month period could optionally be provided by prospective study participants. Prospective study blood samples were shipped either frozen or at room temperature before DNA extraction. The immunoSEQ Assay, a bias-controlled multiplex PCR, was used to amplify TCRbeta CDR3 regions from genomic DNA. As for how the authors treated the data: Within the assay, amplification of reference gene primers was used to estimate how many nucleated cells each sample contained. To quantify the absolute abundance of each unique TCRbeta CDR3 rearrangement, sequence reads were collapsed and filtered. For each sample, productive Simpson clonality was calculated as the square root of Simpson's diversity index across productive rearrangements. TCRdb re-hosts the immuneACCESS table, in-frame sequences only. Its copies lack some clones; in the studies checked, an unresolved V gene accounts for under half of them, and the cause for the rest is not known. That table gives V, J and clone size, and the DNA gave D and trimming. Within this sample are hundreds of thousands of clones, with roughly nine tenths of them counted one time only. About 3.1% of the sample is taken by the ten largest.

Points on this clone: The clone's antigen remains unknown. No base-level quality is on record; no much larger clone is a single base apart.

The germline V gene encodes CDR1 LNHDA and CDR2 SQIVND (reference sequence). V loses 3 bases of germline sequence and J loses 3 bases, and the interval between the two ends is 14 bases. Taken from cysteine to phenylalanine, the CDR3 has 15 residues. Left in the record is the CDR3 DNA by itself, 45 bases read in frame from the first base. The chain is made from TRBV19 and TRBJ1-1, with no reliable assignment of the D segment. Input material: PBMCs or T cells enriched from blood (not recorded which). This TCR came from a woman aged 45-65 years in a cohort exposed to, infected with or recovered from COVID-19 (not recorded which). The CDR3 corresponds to CASSIVGYHYTEAFF. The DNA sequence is TGTGCCAGTAGTATCGTCGGTTACCATTACACTGAAGCTTTCTTT.